These T cell receptor beta chains were read from a single sample in a study of CD8 T cells in Susac syndrome. TCRdb used MiXCR to reprocess the immunoSEQ multiplex PCR reads, holding one entry per CDR3 protein. The sample records around 99,000 distinct CDR3 sequences, around 95% being singletons. Sequenced material: CD4+ T cells from PBMCs. These receptors came from a human donor in good health. Each CDR3 is given with its conserved first and last residue. The D gene is left open where the match is weak. Rows may omit the clone size; those that give it use once, few, many or a size class.

D,J,size,V,DNA,CDR3
TRBD2,TRBJ2-1,once,TRBV12-3/TRBV12-4,TGTGCCAGCAGCCCGAGAACGAGCGGGGGGCGACACTACAATGAGCAGTTCTTC,CASSPRTSGGRHYNEQFF
.,TRBJ1-4,.,TRBV14,TGTGCCAGCAGCCAAGATTTGTCAACTAATGAAAAACTGTTTTTT,CASSQDLSTNEKLFF
.,TRBJ1-2,.,TRBV30,TGTGCCTGGACTGACCGGACTGGCTACACCTTC,CAWTDRTGYTF
TRBD1,TRBJ1-1,.,TRBV7-9,TGTGCCAGCAGCCCCCGGACAGGAGGGGACACTGAAGCTTTCTTT,CASSPRTGGDTEAFF
TRBD2,TRBJ2-6,.,TRBV6-1,TGTGCCAGCAGTCTTACTAGCGGGGTCACCTCTGGGGCCAACGTCCTGACTTTC,CASSLTSGVTSGANVLTF
.,TRBJ1-4,.,TRBV4-1,TGCGCCAGCAGCCAGACACCGGGACAACGGAATGAAAAACTGTTTTTT,CASSQTPGQRNEKLFF
TRBD2,TRBJ2-1,.,TRBV29-1,TGCAGCGTTGCCCCAATAGCGGGAGTTCGGAATGAGCAGTTCTTC,CSVAPIAGVRNEQFF
.,TRBJ2-5,.,TRBV29-1,TGCAGCGTTTCCCGCTCTACCAAAGGGGAGACCCAGTACTTC,CSVSRSTKGETQYF
.,TRBJ2-1,.,TRBV7-9,TGTGCCAGCAGCTTAGGGCGAGCGGGCGCCTCAGTCTCCTACAATGAGCAGTTCTTC,CASSLGRAGASVSYNEQFF
TRBD2,TRBJ2-5,.,TRBV29-1,TGCAGCGTAGATTCTAGCGGCCAAGAGACCCAGTACTTC,CSVDSSGQETQYF
.,TRBJ2-1,.,TRBV5-1,TGCGCCAGCAGCGACCTGAGACAGTTATACAATGAGCAGTTCTTC,CASSDLRQLYNEQFF
TRBD2,TRBJ2-3,.,TRBV28,TGTGCCAGCAGTTTCGTCGGGCGGGAGGGCGAAGATACGCAGTATTTT,CASSFVGREGEDTQYF
.,TRBJ2-5,.,TRBV2,TGTGCCGGGGGGCGGGCCTCGGCCCAGTACTTC,CAGGRASAQYF
.,TRBJ2-5,.,TRBV2,TGTGCCAGCAGTGAGACCCCGCCCGGCGGGGTGGAGACCCAGTACTTC,CASSETPPGGVETQYF
.,TRBJ2-7,.,TRBV2,TGTGCCAGCAGCGACTTAGCGGTGAGCTCCTACGAGCAGTACTTC,CASSDLAVSSYEQYF
.,TRBJ2-1,.,TRBV5-6,TGTGCCAGCAGCTTTCCGGGGGTCTCCTACAATGAGCAGTTCTTC,CASSFPGVSYNEQFF
.,TRBJ2-1,.,TRBV18,TGTGCCAGCTCATTAAAGGGGGTCCCCTCCTACAATGAGCAGTTCTTC,CASSLKGVPSYNEQFF
.,TRBJ2-5,.,TRBV6-6,TGTGCCAGCATTCGTGCACAGGGAGAGAGAACCCAGTACTTC,CASIRAQGERTQYF
.,TRBJ1-1,once,TRBV3-1,TGTGCCAGCAGCCAAGGGACTGGTGGGGGGGCGAACACTGAAGCTTTCTTT,CASSQGTGGGANTEAFF
.,TRBJ1-5,.,TRBV20-1,TGCAGTGCTCTTAGCAGGCTTAGCAATCAGCCCCAGCATTTT,CSALSRLSNQPQHF
.,TRBJ2-1,.,TRBV18,TGTGCCAGCTCACCCCTACAGGGATCGGATGAGCAGTTCTTC,CASSPLQGSDEQFF
.,TRBJ2-5,.,TRBV9,TGTGCCAGCAGCGCCGCCTACCAAGAGACCCAGTACTTC,CASSAAYQETQYF
TRBD1,TRBJ2-3,once,TRBV5-6,TGTGCCAGCAGCTCTACAGGGGGCGGTACGCAGTATTTT,CASSSTGGGTQYF
.,TRBJ2-7,.,TRBV7-9,TGTGCCAGCAGCTTAGCGGAACGACGACGGGACTACGAGCAGTACTTC,CASSLAERRRDYEQYF
.,TRBJ1-1,.,TRBV3-1,TGTGCCAGCAGCCAAGTTATCGGACGGGGCGGAAGGGAAGCTTTCTTT,CASSQVIGRGGREAFF
.,TRBJ2-2,.,TRBV18,TGTGCCAGCTCACCGGGTTCGCGACTGACCGGGGAGCTGTTTTTT,CASSPGSRLTGELFF
.,TRBJ1-1,.,TRBV18,TGTGCCAGCTCACCACTAATCACCGGCGGCAGGGGTCCGAACACTGAAGCTTTCTTT,CASSPLITGGRGPNTEAFF
.,TRBJ2-2,.,TRBV29-1,TGCAGCTCGGGGGCAGGCACCGGGGAGCTGTTTTTT,CSSGAGTGELFF
.,TRBJ2-2,.,TRBV29-1,TGCAGCGTTGATAAGGATAACACCGGGGAGCTGTTTTTT,CSVDKDNTGELFF
TRBD2,TRBJ2-2,.,TRBV20-1,TGCAGTGCCAAGAGGGCTAGCGGGAACACCGGGGAGCTGTTTTTT,CSAKRASGNTGELFF
TRBD2,TRBJ2-3,once,TRBV4-1,TGCGCCAGCAGCAAGGGACTAGCGGGAGGACCCACAGATACGCAGTATTTT,CASSKGLAGGPTDTQYF
.,TRBJ2-1,.,TRBV5-1,TGCGCCAGCAGCTCCGGGACAGCCCGGGGGAATGAGCAGTTCTTC,CASSSGTARGNEQFF
TRBD1,TRBJ2-7,.,TRBV4-3,TGCGCCAGCAGCCAAGAACTAGGGACAGGGGGCCGGGAGCAGTACTTC,CASSQELGTGGREQYF
.,TRBJ2-7,.,TRBV2,TGTGCCAGCAGTCTCTTCTACGAGCAGTACTTC,CASSLFYEQYF
.,TRBJ2-5,.,TRBV5-1,TGCGCCAGCAGCTTGGCCAAAGTGGGGAAAGAGACCCAGTACTTC,CASSLAKVGKETQYF
.,TRBJ1-6,.,TRBV7-9,TGTGCCACCCCTTGGGGTACGGATAATTCACCCCTCCACTTT,CATPWGTDNSPLHF
TRBD1,TRBJ1-6,.,TRBV3-1,TGTGCCAGCAGCCAAGGTCGGGACAGGATGAATTCACCCCTCCACTTT,CASSQGRDRMNSPLHF
.,TRBJ2-7,.,TRBV4-2,TGTGCCAGCAGCCAAGGGGTGCTAGCGTCCTACGAGCAGTACTTC,CASSQGVLASYEQYF
TRBD1,TRBJ2-7,.,TRBV5-1,TGCGCCAGCAGCTTTGGGGACAGGACCTACGAGCAGTACTTC,CASSFGDRTYEQYF
.,TRBJ1-1,.,TRBV5-1,TGCGCCAGCAGCCCTCGGGACGGGTACTTGGGCACTGAAGCTTTCTTT,CASSPRDGYLGTEAFF
TRBD1,TRBJ2-6,.,TRBV9,TGTGCCAGCAGCTTAAAGGGGGGAACAGGGGGGACCTCTGGGGCCAACGTCCTGACTTTC,CASSLKGGTGGTSGANVLTF
TRBD1,TRBJ1-4,.,TRBV24-1,TGTGCCACCAGTGATACCGGGACAGCTAATGAAAAACTGTTTTTT,CATSDTGTANEKLFF
TRBD1,TRBJ2-5,.,TRBV5-1,TGCGCCAGCAGCCGGGGACAGGGGACCCAGTACTTC,CASSRGQGTQYF
.,TRBJ2-7,.,TRBV28,TGTGCCAGCAGTTTTTGGCAGGCGAGCTACGAGCAGTACTTC,CASSFWQASYEQYF
TRBD2,TRBJ2-5,.,TRBV2,TGTGCCAGCACTTGGAAAAGCGGGGGGCCCGAAGAGACCCAGTACTTC,CASTWKSGGPEETQYF
.,TRBJ2-7,.,TRBV7-9,TGTGCCAGCAGCTTAGGACGGGAGACCGCCTACGAGCAGTACTTC,CASSLGRETAYEQYF
.,TRBJ2-6,.,TRBV5-1,TGCGCCAGCAGCTTAGAAACCGTCGCCTCTGGGGCCAACGTCCTGACTTTC,CASSLETVASGANVLTF
.,TRBJ2-7,.,TRBV7-6,TGTGCCAGCAGCTTGACAACCGGGACCGCGAGCTCCTACGAGCAGTACTTC,CASSLTTGTASSYEQYF
.,TRBJ2-3,.,TRBV20-1,TGCAGTGCTAGCGAGGGAACGGTCAGGGATACGCAGTATTTT,CSASEGTVRDTQYF
.,TRBJ1-2,.,TRBV4-3,TGCGCCAGCAGCCAAGGGGGGGGTCCAGACTATGGCTACACCTTC,CASSQGGGPDYGYTF
TRBD1,TRBJ2-7,.,TRBV29-1,TGCAGCGTAGCTTCCGGGACAGGGGTTTACGAGCAGTACTTC,CSVASGTGVYEQYF
.,TRBJ2-7,.,TRBV7-3,TGTGCCAGCAGCTTAACGGGAGTGGGATACGAGCAGTACTTC,CASSLTGVGYEQYF